The 8 T cell receptor beta chains given below trace back to one sample, sequenced in a study of shared clonotypes between healthy human individuals. The method was immunoSEQ multiplex PCR; TCRdb's version includes in-frame clones alone and lacks a portion of them. The repertoire holds 1,500,000 or so clones, with around 97% as singletons. Sequenced material: naive CD4+ T cells sorted from blood. Subset given: CD45RA+ positively selected. Receptors were obtained from a man younger than 45 in good health.

This clone was observed once. This rearrangement joins TRBV10-3 to TRBJ2-5; 10 bases line up with TRBD1. The junction had 10 bases not matched to a gene; V was cut back by 6 bases and J by 6 bases. The CDR3 runs to 15 residues. Germline CDR1 is ENHRY and CDR2 is SYGVKD. The CDR3 region has the DNA TGTGCCATCAGGAGGGACAGGGGTCCTTTAAAGACCCAGTACTTC. Its protein product is CAIRRDRGPLKTQYF.

The chain has TRBV5-4 and TRBJ1-2; TRBD1 is a possible D gene (5 bases). This CDR3 spans 14 amino acids. The V end was cut by 1 base, the J end by 2 bases, with 9 bases between. Per germline, CDR1 SGHNT and CDR2 YYREEE (reference sequence). The CDR3 here is CASSLPGRNYGYTF. The CDR3 DNA sequence: TGTGCCAGCAGCTTGCCAGGGAGGAACTATGGCTACACCTTC.

The gene calls are TRBV27 and TRBJ1-2; TRBD1 matches 9 bases. The CDR3 extends over 17 amino acids. Germline V gene sequence: CDR1 MNHEY, CDR2 SMNVEV (reference sequence). V dropped 5 bases and J dropped 3; count of bases not matched to a gene: 13. The chain's CDR3 is CASSPYPGQGSDYGYTF. The DNA for the CDR3 is TGTGCCAGCAGTCCCTACCCGGGACAGGGATCCGACTATGGCTACACCTTC.

Details on this clone: The same CDR3 is also encoded by other DNA sequences in this sample. The chain recombines TRBV14 with TRBJ2-5; D unresolved. CDR1 SGHDN and CDR2 FVKESK come from the germline V gene. Trimming shortened V by 1 base and J by 5 bases, and 5 bases separated the two germline ends. The CDR3 consists of 12 residues. DNA for the CDR3: TGTGCCAGCAGCCAAGCCCGGGAGACCCAGTACTTC. It encodes CASSQARETQYF.

The chain carries TRBV25-1 and TRBJ1-2; D not resolved. V gave up 2 bases and J gave up 8 bases, with 6 bases separating them. In germline, CDR1 is MGHDK, CDR2 SYGVNS. The CDR3 runs 11 residues. The CDR3 coding sequence is TGTGCCAGCAGTGAAGTAGGAGGCTACACCTTC. Translated, it gives CASSEVGGYTF.

The J gene is TRBJ1-5, the V gene TRBV2; no clear D gene. This CDR3 comprises 14 residues. V was trimmed by 3 bases and J by 0 bases, leaving 6 bases between them. The germline CDR1 and CDR2 sequences are SNHLY and FYNNEI. The CDR3 sequence is CASSDSHSNQPQHF. CDR3 nucleotides: TGTGCCAGCAGTGACTCACATAGCAATCAGCCCCAGCATTTT.

The chain is built from TRBV25-1 and TRBJ2-1, with a weak D call TRBD1 (5 bases). Germline V gene lookup returns CDR1 MGHDK and CDR2 SYGVNS. This CDR3 has 18 residues. Trimming removed 3 bases at V and 5 bases at J, with 23 bases between. The CDR3 loop reads CASSDGEWGRVQDNEQFF. DNA for the CDR3: TGTGCCAGCAGTGATGGAGAATGGGGCCGAGTTCAGGACAATGAGCAGTTCTTC.

This chain joins TRBV2 and TRBJ2-3; 7 bases are a match to TRBD2. The length of the CDR3 is 14 residues. Germline V gives CDR1 SNHLY, CDR2 FYNNEI. Trimming at V came to 11 bases and at J to 7 bases, leaving 15 bases not matched to a gene. The CDR3 loop reads CAGKPGLRHNTQYF. DNA of the CDR3: TGTGCCGGAAAACCGGGACTACGACATAATACGCAGTATTTT.